This T cell receptor (beta chain) was captured in a study of response to subunit inactivated influenza vaccine. General study results and limits: Each seasonal flu vaccination may recruit only limited new T cells, authors suggested.

Germline assignment: CDR1 DFQATT and CDR2 SNEGSKA (reference sequence). V was shortened by 0 bases and J by 4 bases, with 12 bases between the two germline ends. CDR3 length: 14 amino acids. TCRdb re-called the RT-PCR reads through MiXCR, storing one row per CDR3 protein. Altogether a few hundred thousand distinct CDR3 sequences are present, around 15% being singletons, with the ten largest covering around 10%. Of note for this clonotype: As yet, its antigen is unknown.

This sequence originates from a man aged 50-60 years who received an inactivated influenza vaccine. The material sequenced was PBMCs from blood, taken 12 days after vaccination. The chain couples TRBV20-1 to TRBJ1-1; D might be TRBD1 (5 bases). CDR3 in DNA: TGCAGTGCTAGAGAGAGGCTGGGGCTCACTGAAGCTTTCTTT. This gives the protein CSARERLGLTEAFF.